The rows below give T cell receptor beta chains drawn from one sample of a study of T cells in Graves' hyperthyroidism and ophthalmopathy. TCRdb reprocessed the multiplex PCR reads via MiXCR and lists one record per CDR3 protein. The table includes roughly 640,000 distinct CDR3 sequences, 15% to 20% detected once. Sequencing was performed on blood. Source of these receptors: a woman aged 35 to 49 with Graves' ophthalmopathy. The conserved cysteine and the conserved F or W are not part of the CDR3 here. Rows give clone size only sometimes, using once, few, many, or a class for an expanded clone.

TRBV3-1,many,10,ASSGQGNIQY
TRBV6-1,many,12,ATRDRGRNYEQY
TRBV11-2,.,14,ASSSFFRGRTGELF
TRBV5-1,.,13,ASSLPSSGANVLT
TRBV28,few,12,ASSQGLVSQPQH
TRBV20-1,many,13,SATFFGRRENTQY
TRBV12-3/TRBV12-4,many,11,ASFKGSTDTQY
TRBV5-1,many,13,ASSRGHGGYNEQF
TRBV18,few,13,ASSPGGRGGETQY
TRBV7-2,.,15,ASSAGVAGPYLYEQY
TRBV9,many,13,ASSGSAGGRDTQY
TRBV20-1,many,13,SASAGRRGYTEAF
TRBV6-1,many,15,ASSRFDLAGNTGELF
TRBV27,few,13,ASSWGGAGNSPLH
TRBV7-3,many,14,ASSTSGGAPPDTQY
TRBV4-2,many,14,ASSSDRGGGPNEQF
TRBV6-1,.,14,ASSLPSGGGTDTQY
TRBV3-1,many,12,ASSLNVGRETQY
TRBV10-1,few,11,ASSDATTDTQY
TRBV6-1,few,16,ASSAPGTSGRDPREQY
TRBV19,.,11,ATRTSGSHEQY
TRBV2,many,12,ASRWGTANQPQH
TRBV20-1,many,11,SASNVNGDEQF
TRBV20-1,few,12,SARDREFRTEAF
TRBV12-3/TRBV12-4,many,11,ASSLGDNSPLH
TRBV2,many,11,ASSEEGNYGYT
TRBV7-9,.,14,ASSFDTNSGANVLT
TRBV28,few,13,ASRPFRYSNQPQH
TRBV20-1,few,13,SARDLAGTTDTQY
TRBV10-2,.,12,ACGTSGRLNEQF
TRBV20-1,many,9,SALAAYEQY
TRBV19,.,12,ASRIDRGGTEAF
TRBV3-1,many,13,ASSHTAGGNYGYT
TRBV27,few,12,ASSLVFGAYEQY
TRBV6-1,few,14,ASSSRGPSKHNEQF
TRBV4-2,few,13,ASSQQRADQETQY
TRBV28,.,14,ASSPRLAGGEETQY
TRBV29-1,few,15,SVEPPRLAGVQETQY
TRBV29-1,few,12,SVDSAGLYNEQF
TRBV12-3/TRBV12-4,.,14,ASSLGLARSTGELF
TRBV7-9,many,12,ASSSGGLDTEAF
TRBV6-6,many,16,ASSYSEDGTGSTDTQY
TRBV12-5,many,14,ASGLGQGAMNTEAF